This entry concerns a single T cell receptor beta chain. Participants' reported clinical history set cohort assignment. The sample originates from a study of blood T cell repertoires in COVID-19. Study-wide context: Whether acute or convalescent, the COVID-19 samples came from the United States, Italy and Spain. PBMCs, B-cell-depleted T cells, or T cells were the source of the cDNA or gDNA that made up the material.

Between the trimmed V and J ends, which lost 3 bases and 3 bases, there was a span of 6 bases. The germline V gene encodes CDR1 MNHEY and CDR2 SMNVEV (reference sequence). CDR3 length: 12 amino acids. Repertoires were generated with immunoSEQ multiplex PCR, while TCRdb's copy carries only in-frame clones and drops some. The sample lists about 220,000 clones, roughly 89% occurring once. The chain employs TRBV27 and TRBJ2-7, with D perhaps TRBD2 (5 bases). The TCR comes from a young man who had been exposed to COVID-19. Sequenced input: PBMCs or T cells enriched from blood (not recorded which). The DNA for the CDR3 is TGTGCCAGCAGTTTCCGGGGCTACGAGCAGTACTTC. This translates into CASSFRGYEQYF.